These 9 T cell receptor beta chains share one sample of origin, sequenced in a study of early T cells in non-severe SARS-CoV-2 infection. MiXCR, applied by TCRdb to the 5' RACE reads, yields one record per CDR3 protein. The sample has around 70,000 distinct CDR3 sequences, approximately 9.2% seen once. Specimen: whole blood. Receptor source: an adult who was a healthcare worker with PCR-confirmed SARS-CoV-2 infection or an uninfected control (not recorded which).

This clonotype has a count of ten or more. V gene TRBV15 combines with J gene TRBJ2-2; D not resolved. The CDR3 runs to 17 residues. Trimming removed 0 bases from V and 5 bases from J, with 16 bases in between. Germline loops: CDR1 LNHNV, CDR2 YYDKDF (reference sequence). CDR3 DNA sequence: TGTGCCACCAGCAGAGATCGATCTGGGATGATGACCGGGGAGCTGTTTTTT. This encodes CATSRDRSGMMTGELFF.

This chain joins TRBV5-1 and TRBJ2-7; perhaps TRBD2 as D (8 bases). V lost 3 bases, J lost 6 bases, and 13 bases lay in between. Germline V lookup: CDR1 SGHRS, CDR2 YFSETQ. This CDR3 spans 13 amino acids. CDR3 in amino acids: CASSWDSGSEQYF. CDR3 nucleotides: TGCGCCAGCAGCTGGGACAGCGGGAGCGAGCAGTACTTC.

In this sample, this clonotype turned up many times. V is TRBV14 and J is TRBJ2-7, with D perhaps TRBD2 (6 bases). Deletions cut 4 bases from V and 2 bases from J, with 15 bases between. Germline values: CDR1 SGHDN, CDR2 FVKESK. The length of the CDR3 is 15 residues. The CDR3 loop reads CASSLGLPPAYEQYF. CDR3 DNA sequence: TGTGCCAGCAGCCTTGGACTACCCCCCGCCTACGAGCAGTACTTC. The full variable domain, rest sourced from reference TRBV14 and TRBJ2-7, is EAGVTQFPSHSVIEKGQTVTLRCDPISGHDNLYWYRRVMGKEIKFLLHFVKESKQDESGMPNNRFLAERTGGTYSTLKVQPAELEDSGVYFCASSLGLPPAYEQYFGPGTRLTVT.

This clonotype was observed a few times. The chain couples TRBV19 to TRBJ2-1; TRBD2 matches 10 bases. After removal of 4 bases from V and 9 bases from J, the junction contained 15 bases not matched to a gene. The CDR3 is 17 amino acids. Germline V lookup: CDR1 LNHDA, CDR2 SQIVND (reference sequence). CDR3 in amino acids: CASSKSRLAGVQSEQFF. The DNA of the CDR3 is TGTGCCAGTAGTAAGAGTCGGCTAGCGGGAGTACAGAGTGAGCAGTTCTTC.

This clonotype came up a few times. The chain recombines TRBV27 with TRBJ1-1; TRBD1 aligns across 9 bases. The V gene end was trimmed by 3 bases and the J gene end by 8 bases; junction bases not matched to a gene: 4. Germline lookup yields CDR1 MNHEY and CDR2 SMNVEV (reference sequence). The CDR3 is 13 amino acids. The CDR3 DNA reads TGTGCCAGCAGTTTCGGGACAGGGCGGGAAGCTTTCTTT. The encoded protein is CASSFGTGREAFF.

The V and J genes are TRBV29-1 and TRBJ2-3; 7 bases line up with TRBD1. In germline, CDR1 is SQVTM, CDR2 ANQGSEA. CDR3 length equals 15 residues. Trimming removed 8 bases from V and 2 bases from J; junction bases left unmatched: 13. This CDR3 reads CSSEGGPVPTDTQYF. The CDR3 nucleotides read TGCAGCTCCGAAGGGGGCCCTGTGCCCACAGATACGCAGTATTTT.

This clonotype came up a few times. The CDR3 sequence: CASVAPQHF. The CDR3 DNA sequence: TGCGCCAGCGTTGCACCCCAGCATTTT. The chain employs TRBV5-1 and TRBJ1-5; unclear D gene. The germline gives CDR1 SGHRS, CDR2 YFSETQ. Trimming took off 7 bases at V and 10 bases at J, with 6 bases between the two ends. The CDR3 length is 9 residues.

The chain combines TRBV20-1 with TRBJ2-7; no reliable D call. Germline CDR1 DFQATT, CDR2 SNEGSKA (reference sequence). The CDR3 is made up of 11 amino acids. V lost 7 bases and J 2 bases, leaving 9 bases between the germline ends. The DNA of the CDR3 is TGCAGTGTAAAATCCCCCTACGAGCAGTACTTC. Amino acids: CSVKSPYEQYF.

Many counts were recorded for this clonotype. The genes are TRBV6-5 and TRBJ2-2; 8 bases map to TRBD2. The CDR3 runs to 17 residues. J gave up 4 bases and V 0 bases, and 7 bases lay outside the gene matches. Germline values: CDR1 MNHEY, CDR2 SVGAGI. The CDR3 spells CASSYSGGRISTGELFF. Here the CDR3 DNA reads TGTGCCAGCAGTTACTCTGGCGGGAGGATCTCCACCGGGGAGCTGTTTTTT.